The present TCR beta chain was sequenced within a study of cytomegalovirus exposure and HLA in healthy donors. Points from the study as a whole: As was reported, the classifier diagnosed cytomegalovirus status with high specificity and sensitivity. TCR clusters originating in the first cohort tended to co-occur in the 110 or so validation repertoires, according to a later analysis. CMV antigen specificity was confirmed in vitro for a few CMV-associated chains.

Sequencing used immunoSEQ multiplex PCR; TCRdb keeps in-frame clones, though not all of them. The profile shows roughly 75,000 clones, about 85% of them singletons. With regard to this clone: Its antigen is undetermined.

The CDR3 covers 15 residues. Germline lookup yields CDR1 MNHNS and CDR2 SASEGT. V shed 0 bases and J shed 2 bases, with 11 bases lying between them. The genes are TRBV6-1 and TRBJ2-7; D is possibly TRBD2 (6 bases). Sequencing was performed on PBMCs. This TCR derives from a man between 25 and 39 years old in good health and CMV-seronegative. This CDR3 is CASSEAVAATYEQYF. The CDR3 DNA is TGTGCCAGCAGTGAAGCGGTAGCGGCAACCTACGAGCAGTACTTC.